Below, 17 T cell receptor beta chains from the same sample are listed, as sequenced in a study of blood T cell repertoires in COVID-19. Only in-frame clones appear in the TCRdb table, and some are missing; sequencing was by immunoSEQ multiplex PCR. The sample lists some 250,000 clones, 86% occurring once. Sample: peripheral blood. The origin of the receptors is a woman in her twenties or thirties who had recovered from COVID-19.

The V and J genes are TRBV13 and TRBJ1-2, with no clear D. In germline, CDR1 is PRHDT, CDR2 FYEKMQ (reference sequence). V was shortened by 6 bases and J by 4 bases, with 18 bases between the two germline ends. The CDR3 is 15 amino acids. CDR3 DNA: TGTGCCAGCAGACAACACAAAAGGGAGTGCTATGGCTACACCTTC. Translating it yields CASRQHKRECYGYTF.

The chain employs TRBV6-1 and TRBJ1-3; 7 nucleotides align to TRBD1. The ends lost 2 bases at V and 9 bases at J; junction bases unmatched: 10. The CDR3 loop spans 15 amino acids. In germline, CDR1 is MNHNS, CDR2 SASEGT. The CDR3 spells CASSEYWTGRGTIYF. CDR3 coding DNA: TGTGCCAGCAGTGAATATTGGACAGGTAGAGGCACCATATATTTT.

This clone was seen just once. The V gene is TRBV5-5, the J gene TRBJ2-4; 11 bases map to TRBD1. Germline CDR1 is SGHKS and CDR2 is YYEKEE (reference sequence). J was trimmed by 1 base and V by 4 bases; bases with no gene match: 4. CDR3 length: 16 residues. CDR3 sequence reads: CASSTGQGEAKNIQYF. The CDR3 nucleotides read TGTGCCAGCAGCACGGGACAGGGGGAGGCCAAAAACATTCAGTACTTC.

The chain uses TRBV11-2 and TRBJ2-2; no reliable D call. Germline V CDR1 and CDR2: SGHAT, FQNNGV. The CDR3 consists of 14 residues. V lost 1 base, J lost 0 bases, and 3 bases lay in between. CDR3 in DNA: TGTGCCAGCAGCTTAGCATCGAACACCGGGGAGCTGTTTTTT. It encodes CASSLASNTGELFF. Full variable domain (rest looked up from reference TRBV11-2 and TRBJ2-2): EAGVAQSPRYKIIEKRQSVAFWCNPISGHATLYWYQQILGQGPKLLIQFQNNGVVDDSQLPKDRFSAERLKGVDSTLKIQPAKLEDSAVYLCASSLASNTGELFFGEGSRLTVL.

The chain combines TRBV19 with TRBJ1-5, with D maybe TRBD1 (5 bases). This CDR3 has 16 residues. Between the trimmed V and J ends, which lost 7 bases and 6 bases, there was a span of 22 bases. Germline CDR1 and CDR2: LNHDA and SQIVND (reference sequence). The DNA of the CDR3 is TGTGCCAGTACCATCATATCGGGGGGTCGGAGTCAGCCCCAGCATTTT. It is translated as CASTIISGGRSQPQHF.

This chain connects TRBV10-2 to TRBJ1-4; no clear D gene. Germline V gene data show CDR1 as WSHSY and CDR2 as SAAADI. The CDR3 totals 13 residues. V dropped 8 bases and J dropped 6 bases, with 13 bases sitting between them. CDR3: CASQPELDEKLFF. CDR3 sequence (DNA): TGCGCCAGCCAGCCGGAGTTGGATGAAAAACTGTTTTTT.

V usage is TRBV7-9 and J usage is TRBJ1-4; a possible D gene is TRBD1 (6 bases). CDR1 and CDR2 from the germline V gene are SEHNR and FQNEAQ (reference sequence). With 2 bases removed from V and 8 bases from J, the gap between germline ends came to 9 bases. The CDR3 is made up of 13 amino acids. CDR3 sequence: CASSLNRDEKLFF. CDR3 nucleotide sequence: TGTGCCAGCAGCTTAAACAGGGACGAAAAACTGTTTTTT.

CDR3 in DNA: TGTGCCAGCAGCCCCGGGACAGGGTTGGGCAATCAGCCCCAGCATTTT. This gives the protein CASSPGTGLGNQPQHF. The rearrangement joins TRBV3-1 (or the pseudogene TRBV3-2) to TRBJ1-5; 9 bases map to TRBD1. V lost 4 bases to trimming and J lost 2 bases; unmatched junction nucleotides: 6. This CDR3 comprises 16 residues. Germline lookup yields CDR1 LGHDT and CDR2 YNNKEL (reference sequence).

This clone was counted at least ten times. V and J are TRBV6-5 and TRBJ1-6, with TRBD1 as a possible D gene (5 bases). CDR3 length: 15 residues. The V end lost 5 bases, the J end lost 6 bases, and 14 bases lay between the germline ends. CDR1 MNHEY and CDR2 SVGAGI come from the germline V gene. The CDR3 DNA reads TGTGCCAGCAGTCCCCGGGACTCACGTAATTCACCCCTCCACTTT. Translation gives CASSPRDSRNSPLHF.

This clone was found once. This chain uses TRBV30 with TRBJ2-5; 8 positions agree with TRBD2. From germline, CDR1 is GTSNPN and CDR2 SVGIG (reference sequence). V shed 4 bases, J shed 2 bases, and the junction held 9 bases outside the gene matches. The length of the CDR3 is 15 residues. For the CDR3, the DNA is TGTGCCTGGACAAGGGCGGGGGGACCTCAAGAGACCCAGTACTTC. Protein: CAWTRAGGPQETQYF.

This clone came up once. The chain recombines TRBV19 with TRBJ2-2, with a possible D match to TRBD2 (5 bases). V was trimmed by 9 bases and J by 8 bases, leaving 10 bases between them. This CDR3 region has 11 residues. Per germline, CDR1 LNHDA and CDR2 SQIVND (reference sequence). The CDR3 bases are TGTGCCAGCAGACGGGGAGGGGAGCTGTTTTTT. It codes for CASRRGGELFF.

The genes are TRBV9 and TRBJ1-1; no clear D. Trimming removed 0 bases at V and 3 bases at J, with 6 bases between. The CDR3 is made up of 13 amino acids. Per the germline V gene, CDR1 is SGDLS and CDR2 is YYNGEE. DNA of the CDR3: TGTGCCAGCAGCGTAGTGGGCGACACTGAAGCTTTCTTT. This sequence encodes CASSVVGDTEAFF. Based on the CDR3 plus reference TRBV9 and TRBJ1-1, the full variable domain is DSGVTQTPKHLITATGQRVTLRCSPRSGDLSVYWYQQSLDQGLQFLIQYYNGEERAKGNILERFSAQQFPDLHSELNLSSLELGDSALYFCASSVVGDTEAFFGQGTRLTVV.

V usage is TRBV6-6 and J usage is TRBJ1-1; unclear D gene. The CDR3 has 14 residues. Germline CDR1 and CDR2: MNHNY and SVGAGI (reference sequence). The V gene lost 0 bases and the J gene lost 4 bases, with 9 bases spanning the gap. CDR3 DNA sequence: TGTGCCAGCAGTTACTCGGCGGAGACCACTGAAGCTTTCTTT. Protein: CASSYSAETTEAFF.

The genes are TRBV9 and TRBJ1-3; 7 bases match TRBD1. The trim removed 5 bases at V and 4 bases at J, leaving 6 bases unmatched. The length of the CDR3 is 14 residues. Germline V gene lookup returns CDR1 SGDLS and CDR2 YYNGEE. The CDR3 loop reads CASRRDSSGNTIYF. As DNA, the CDR3 is TGTGCCAGCAGACGGGACAGTTCAGGAAACACCATATATTTT.

The gene calls are TRBV5-1 and TRBJ1-2, with D unclear. V dropped 2 bases and J dropped 1 base, with 6 bases sitting between them. The germline CDR1 and CDR2 sequences are SGHRS and YFSETQ. This CDR3 comprises 13 residues. CDR3 protein: CASSFGLNYGYTF. The CDR3 coding sequence is TGCGCCAGCAGCTTTGGCCTTAACTATGGCTACACCTTC.

The chain joins TRBV30 to TRBJ2-7, with 7 bases that match TRBD2. The V gene end was trimmed by 0 bases and the J gene end by 6 bases; junction bases not matched to a gene: 8. The V gene's germline CDR1 is GTSNPN and CDR2 SVGIG (reference sequence). The CDR3 totals 14 residues. The CDR3 reads CAWSVPRTRSEQYF. CDR3 coding DNA: TGTGCCTGGAGTGTACCAAGGACTAGGTCCGAGCAGTACTTC.

This clone came up once. The rearrangement uses TRBV9 and TRBJ2-5, with 11 bases identical to TRBD1. Germline V gives CDR1 SGDLS, CDR2 YYNGEE. This CDR3 has 15 residues. V shed 3 bases, J shed 4 bases, and the junction held 5 bases outside the gene matches. In nucleotides, the CDR3 is TGTGCCAGCAGCGCGGGACAGGGGGGGACAGAGACCCAGTACTTC. Translated: CASSAGQGGTETQYF.